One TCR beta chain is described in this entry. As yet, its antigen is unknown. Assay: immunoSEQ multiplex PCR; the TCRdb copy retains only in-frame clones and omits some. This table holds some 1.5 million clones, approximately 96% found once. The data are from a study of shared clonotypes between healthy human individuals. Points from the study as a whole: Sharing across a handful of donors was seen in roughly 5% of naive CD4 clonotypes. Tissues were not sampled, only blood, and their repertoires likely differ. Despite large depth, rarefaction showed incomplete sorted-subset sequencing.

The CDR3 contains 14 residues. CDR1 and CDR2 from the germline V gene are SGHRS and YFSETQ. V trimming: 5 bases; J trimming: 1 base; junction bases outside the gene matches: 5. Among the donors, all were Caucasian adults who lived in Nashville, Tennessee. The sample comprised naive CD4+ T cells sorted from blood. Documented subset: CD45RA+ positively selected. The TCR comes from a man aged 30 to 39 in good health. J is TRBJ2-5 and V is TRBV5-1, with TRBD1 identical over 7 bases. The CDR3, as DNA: TGCGCCAGCAGTTGGGACAGCACCCAAGAGACCCAGTACTTC. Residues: CASSWDSTQETQYF.